This record looks at one T cell receptor beta chain sequence and its context. Its target is unknown. It is likely a read error, because the conserved phenylalanine at the end of the CDR3 is missing. These data belong to a study of tumor-infiltrating lymphocytes in primary liver carcinoma. Study information: Samples gave roughly 3.65 to 8 million productive TCRbeta reads, similar across tissue types. Findings and caveats of the study: Unsorted bulk processing meant the study did not compare CD4+ and CD8+ repertoires.

A constant-region primer primed TCR beta cDNA synthesis from roughly 510 ng of total RNA. ARM-PCR, slightly modified, supplied the TCR beta libraries through three nested multiplex PCR rounds. A single record per CDR3 protein comes from TCRdb applying MiXCR to the multiplex PCR reads. The sample lists 300,000 to 350,000 distinct CDR3 sequences, almost 65% occurring once. RNA isolated from unsorted whole blood supplied the blood RNA, with germline DNA also extracted. The sequencing input was peripheral blood. This TCR derives from a man in his forties with primary liver carcinoma and hepatitis B virus infection.

The CDR3: CAWNPTGEETQYL. In nucleotides, the CDR3 is TGTGCCTGGAACCCGACAGGGGAGGAGACCCAGTACCTC. This sequence joins TRBV30 and TRBJ2-5; 8 bases are a match to TRBD1. This CDR3 has 13 amino acids. Germline assignment: CDR1 GTSNPN and CDR2 SVGIG (reference sequence). The J segment lost 5 bases and the V segment lost 4 bases, leaving 6 bases of the junction unmatched.